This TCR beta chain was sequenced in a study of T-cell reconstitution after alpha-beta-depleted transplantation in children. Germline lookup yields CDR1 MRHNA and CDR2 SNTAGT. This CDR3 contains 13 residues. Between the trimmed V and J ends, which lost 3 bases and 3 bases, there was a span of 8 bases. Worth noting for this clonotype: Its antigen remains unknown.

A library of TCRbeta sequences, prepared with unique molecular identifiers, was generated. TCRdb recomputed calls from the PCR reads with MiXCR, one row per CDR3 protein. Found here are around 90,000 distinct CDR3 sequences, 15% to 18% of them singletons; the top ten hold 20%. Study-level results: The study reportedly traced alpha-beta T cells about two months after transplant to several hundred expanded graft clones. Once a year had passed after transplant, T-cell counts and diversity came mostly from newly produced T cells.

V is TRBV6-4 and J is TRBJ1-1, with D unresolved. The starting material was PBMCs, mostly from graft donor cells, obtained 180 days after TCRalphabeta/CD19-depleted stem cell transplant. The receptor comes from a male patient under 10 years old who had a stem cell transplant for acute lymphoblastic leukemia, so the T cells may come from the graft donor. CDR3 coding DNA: TGTGCCAGCAGTGAGTCGAGGTACACTGAAGCTTTCTTT. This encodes CASSESRYTEAFF.